These 7 T cell receptor beta chains were all obtained from the same sample, sequenced in a study of CD8 T cells in Susac syndrome. Random hexamers served to reverse transcribe about 0.5 to 1 ug RNA. TCRdb re-called the immunoSEQ multiplex PCR reads through MiXCR, storing one row per CDR3 protein. The top ten hold around 0.4% of the sample, which has about 73,000 distinct CDR3 sequences, about 94% seen once. Sequenced input: CD8+ T cells from PBMCs. The receptors here all came from a human donor with multiple sclerosis.

V usage is TRBV29-1 and J usage is TRBJ1-1; D is uncertain. Germline CDR1 and CDR2: SQVTM and ANQGSEA. The CDR3 is 11 residues long. V dropped 4 bases and J dropped 3 bases, with 6 bases sitting between them. In DNA, the CDR3 is TGCAGCGTTGGGTCGGACACTGAAGCTTTCTTT. The encoded protein is CSVGSDTEAFF.

V usage is TRBV4-1 and J usage is TRBJ2-7; tentative D call: TRBD2 (5 bases). The V end lost 4 bases, the J end lost 2 bases, and 18 bases lay between the germline ends. Germline V gene sequence: CDR1 MGHRA, CDR2 YSYEKL. The CDR3 is made up of 16 amino acids. The CDR3 here is CASSLHHGVFPYEQYF. Written as DNA, the CDR3 is TGCGCCAGCAGCCTCCACCACGGGGTCTTTCCCTACGAGCAGTACTTC.

The V gene is TRBV5-4, the J gene TRBJ2-5, with TRBD1 identical over 7 bases. After removal of 4 bases from V and 3 bases from J, the junction contained 6 bases not matched to a gene. Germline V gene sequence: CDR1 SGHNT, CDR2 YYREEE (reference sequence). The CDR3 covers 14 residues. The CDR3 coding sequence is TGTGCCAGCAGCCCCCCCCAGGGGGAAGAGACCCAGTACTTC. Translated, it gives CASSPPQGEETQYF.

The chain combines TRBV9 with TRBJ2-2; D unresolved. V lost 4 bases, J lost 6 bases, and 10 bases lay in between. Per germline, CDR1 SGDLS and CDR2 YYNGEE. CDR3 length: 13 residues. The CDR3 region is CASSLSEPGELFF. The DNA for the CDR3 is TGTGCCAGCAGCCTAAGTGAACCCGGGGAGCTGTTTTTT.

The chain carries TRBV6-2 or TRBV6-3 and TRBJ2-1; 7 bases are a match to TRBD1. This CDR3 has 15 residues. The V and J ends lost 6 bases and 4 bases, in that order; junction bases with no gene match: 9. Looked up from germline, CDR1 is MNHEY and CDR2 is SVGEGT. The CDR3 sequence: CASSTRDRIYNEQFF. The CDR3, as DNA: TGTGCCAGCAGCACCCGGGACAGAATATACAATGAGCAGTTCTTC.

The chain joins TRBV19 to TRBJ2-7, with 10 bases matching TRBD1. J gave up 3 bases and V 3 bases, and 8 bases lay outside the gene matches. CDR1 and CDR2 (germline): LNHDA, SQIVND (reference sequence). CDR3 size: 16 residues. For the CDR3, the DNA is TGTGCCAGTAGTATCCTCCCCGGGACAGGGGACTACGAGCAGTACTTC. Amino acids: CASSILPGTGDYEQYF.

The chain recombines TRBV27 with TRBJ2-5, with TRBD1 matching over 8 bases. The CDR3 is made up of 15 amino acids. In germline, CDR1 is MNHEY, CDR2 SMNVEV (reference sequence). J gave up 2 bases and V 8 bases, and 10 bases lay outside the gene matches. The CDR3 DNA reads as TGTGCCAGCGGGATCAGGGGGCGCTTTCAAGAGACCCAGTACTTC. Residues: CASGIRGRFQETQYF.